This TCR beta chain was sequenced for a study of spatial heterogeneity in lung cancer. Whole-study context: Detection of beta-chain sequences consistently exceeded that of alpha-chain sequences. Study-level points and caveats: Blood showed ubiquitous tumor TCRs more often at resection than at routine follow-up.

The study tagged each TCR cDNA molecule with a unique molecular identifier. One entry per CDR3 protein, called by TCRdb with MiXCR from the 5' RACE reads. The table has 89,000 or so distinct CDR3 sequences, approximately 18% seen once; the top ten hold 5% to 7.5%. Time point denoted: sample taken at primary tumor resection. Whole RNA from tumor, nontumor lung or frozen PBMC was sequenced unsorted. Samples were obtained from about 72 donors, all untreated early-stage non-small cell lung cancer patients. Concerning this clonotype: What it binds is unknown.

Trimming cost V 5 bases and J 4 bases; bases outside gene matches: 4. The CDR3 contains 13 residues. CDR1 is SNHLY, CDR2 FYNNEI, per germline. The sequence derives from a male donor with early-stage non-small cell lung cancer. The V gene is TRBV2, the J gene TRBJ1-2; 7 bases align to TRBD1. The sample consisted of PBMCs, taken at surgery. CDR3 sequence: CASSTQGSYGYTF. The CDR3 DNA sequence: TGTGCCAGCAGTACACAGGGGAGCTATGGCTACACCTTC.